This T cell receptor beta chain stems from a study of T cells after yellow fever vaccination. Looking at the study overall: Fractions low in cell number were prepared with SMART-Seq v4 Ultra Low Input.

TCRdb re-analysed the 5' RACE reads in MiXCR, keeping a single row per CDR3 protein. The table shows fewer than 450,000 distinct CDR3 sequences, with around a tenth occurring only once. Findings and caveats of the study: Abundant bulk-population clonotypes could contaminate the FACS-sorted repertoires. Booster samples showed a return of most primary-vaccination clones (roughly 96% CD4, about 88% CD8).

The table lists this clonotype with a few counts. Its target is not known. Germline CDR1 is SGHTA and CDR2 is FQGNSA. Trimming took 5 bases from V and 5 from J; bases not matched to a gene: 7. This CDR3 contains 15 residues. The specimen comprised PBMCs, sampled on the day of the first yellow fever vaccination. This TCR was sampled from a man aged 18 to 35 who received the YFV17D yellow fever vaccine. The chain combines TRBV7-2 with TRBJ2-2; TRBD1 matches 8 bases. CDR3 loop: CASSLGQGWTGELFF. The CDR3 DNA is TGTGCCAGCAGCCTAGGACAGGGATGGACCGGGGAGCTGTTTTTT.